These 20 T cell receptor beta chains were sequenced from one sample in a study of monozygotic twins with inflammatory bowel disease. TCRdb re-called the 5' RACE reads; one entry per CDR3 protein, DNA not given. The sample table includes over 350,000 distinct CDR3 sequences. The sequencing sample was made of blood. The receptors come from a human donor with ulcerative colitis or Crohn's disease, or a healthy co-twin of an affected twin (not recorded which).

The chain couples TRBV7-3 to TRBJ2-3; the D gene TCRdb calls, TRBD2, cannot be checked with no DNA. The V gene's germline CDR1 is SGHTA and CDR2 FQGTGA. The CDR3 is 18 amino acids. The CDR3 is CASSLTATSGGRTDTQYF. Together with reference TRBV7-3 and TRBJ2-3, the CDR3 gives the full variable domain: GAGVSQTPSNKVTEKGKYVELRCDPISGHTALYWYRQSLGQGPEFLIYFQGTGAADDSGLPNDRFFAVRPEGSVSTLKIQRTERGDSAVYLCASSLTATSGGRTDTQYFGPGTRLTVL.

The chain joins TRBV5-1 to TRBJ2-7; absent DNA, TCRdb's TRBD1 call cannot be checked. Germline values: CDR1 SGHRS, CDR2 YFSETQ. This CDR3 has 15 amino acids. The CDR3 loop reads CASTIGRDRYYEQYF.

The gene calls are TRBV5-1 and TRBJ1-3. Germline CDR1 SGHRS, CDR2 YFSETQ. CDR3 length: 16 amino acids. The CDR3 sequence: CASSLGAVSSGNTIYF.

CDR3 amino acids: CASSLDRGRGPTGELFF. V gene TRBV11-2 combines with J gene TRBJ2-2; the TCRdb call, TRBD1, lacks DNA for checking. Per the germline V gene, CDR1 is SGHAT and CDR2 is FQNNGV. This CDR3 comprises 17 residues.

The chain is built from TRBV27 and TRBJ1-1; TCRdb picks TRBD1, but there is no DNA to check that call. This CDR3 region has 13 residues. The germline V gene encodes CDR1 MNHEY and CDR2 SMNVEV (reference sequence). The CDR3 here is CASSLGGLTEAFF.

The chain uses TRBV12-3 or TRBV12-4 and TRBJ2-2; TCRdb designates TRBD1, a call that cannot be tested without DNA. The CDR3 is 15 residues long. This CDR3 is CASSRTGRYTGELFF.

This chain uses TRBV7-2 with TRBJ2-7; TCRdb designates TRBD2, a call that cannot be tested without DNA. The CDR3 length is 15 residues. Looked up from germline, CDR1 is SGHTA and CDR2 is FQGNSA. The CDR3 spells CASSGRLAGEYEQYF.

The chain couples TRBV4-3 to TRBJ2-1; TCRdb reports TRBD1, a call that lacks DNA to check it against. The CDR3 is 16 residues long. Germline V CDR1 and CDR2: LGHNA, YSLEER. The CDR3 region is CASSQGSGASYNEQFF.

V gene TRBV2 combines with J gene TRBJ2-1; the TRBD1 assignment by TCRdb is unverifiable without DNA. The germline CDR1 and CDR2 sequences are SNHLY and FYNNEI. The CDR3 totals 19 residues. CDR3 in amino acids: CASSEAFTLAGGPHNEQFF.

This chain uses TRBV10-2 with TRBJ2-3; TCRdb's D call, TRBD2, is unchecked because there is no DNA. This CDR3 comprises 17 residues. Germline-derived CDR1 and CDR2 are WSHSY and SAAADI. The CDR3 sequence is CASRSRSAGYRADTQYF.

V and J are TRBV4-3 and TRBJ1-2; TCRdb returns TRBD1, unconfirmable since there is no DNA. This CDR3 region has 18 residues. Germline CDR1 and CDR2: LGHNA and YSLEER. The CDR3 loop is CASSQDNSGQGAFHGYTF.

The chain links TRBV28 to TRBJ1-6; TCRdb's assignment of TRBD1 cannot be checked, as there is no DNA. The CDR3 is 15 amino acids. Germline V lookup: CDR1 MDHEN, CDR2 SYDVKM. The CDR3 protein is CASSFEGAYNSPLHF.

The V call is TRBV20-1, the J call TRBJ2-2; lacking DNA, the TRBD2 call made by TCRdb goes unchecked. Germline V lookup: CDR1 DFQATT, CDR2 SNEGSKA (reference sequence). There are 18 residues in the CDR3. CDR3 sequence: CSAAGGDVLGSGTGELFF.

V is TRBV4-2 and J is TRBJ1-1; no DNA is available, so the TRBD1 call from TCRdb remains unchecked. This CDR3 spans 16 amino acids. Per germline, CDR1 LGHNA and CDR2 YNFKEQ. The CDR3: CASSQDRGQGAKEAFF.

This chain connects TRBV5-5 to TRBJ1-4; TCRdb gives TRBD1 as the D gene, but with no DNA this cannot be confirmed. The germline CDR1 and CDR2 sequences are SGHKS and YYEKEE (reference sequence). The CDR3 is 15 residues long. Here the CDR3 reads CASSSMTGGNEKLFF.

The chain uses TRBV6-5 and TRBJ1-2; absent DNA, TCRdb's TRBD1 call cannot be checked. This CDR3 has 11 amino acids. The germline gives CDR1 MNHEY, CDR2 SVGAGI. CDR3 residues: CASSGGIGYTF.

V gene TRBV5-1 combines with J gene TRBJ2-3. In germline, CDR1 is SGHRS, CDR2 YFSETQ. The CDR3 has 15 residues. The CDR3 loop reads CASSLAGQSTDTQYF. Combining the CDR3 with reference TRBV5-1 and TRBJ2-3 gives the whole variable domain KAGVTQTPRYLIKTRGQQVTLSCSPISGHRSVSWYQQTPGQGLQFLFEYFSETQRNKGNFPGRFSGRQFSNSRSEMNVSTLELGDSALYLCASSLAGQSTDTQYFGPGTRLTVL.

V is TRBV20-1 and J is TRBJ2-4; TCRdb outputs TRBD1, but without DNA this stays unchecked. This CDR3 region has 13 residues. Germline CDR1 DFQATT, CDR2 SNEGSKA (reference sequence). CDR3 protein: CSAQDRDQNIQYF.

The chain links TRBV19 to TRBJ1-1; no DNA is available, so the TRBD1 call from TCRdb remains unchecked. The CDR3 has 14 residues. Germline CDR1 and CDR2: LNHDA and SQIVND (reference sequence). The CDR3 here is CASSYYTGISEAFF.

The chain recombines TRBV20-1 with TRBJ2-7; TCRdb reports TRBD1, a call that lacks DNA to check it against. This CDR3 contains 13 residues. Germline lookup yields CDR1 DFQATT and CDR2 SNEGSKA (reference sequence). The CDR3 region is CSAPLGGHYEQYF.